This T cell receptor beta chain was obtained from a study of T cells expressing NK-cell markers. Background on the study: Within the sequenced cohort of eight donors, seven exhibited HCMV seropositivity and one was seronegative. Study observations and caveats: There remained a lack of clarity about HCMV specificity of expanded NKG2C+ T cell clones. Among CD8+ T cells from five or six donors, dominant NKG2C+ clonotypes accounted for roughly 1.0-7.0%. The CD3+CD56-NKG2C+ fraction of four donors was likewise dominated by these clonotypes.

Following a re-call of the 5' RACE reads, TCRdb has one entry per CDR3 protein and lacks DNA. The sample table sets out some 500,000 distinct CDR3 sequences. The CDR3 runs 17 residues. Germline CDR1 and CDR2: SSHAT and FNYEAQ (reference sequence). Note on this clonotype: The antigen is not known.

The specimen was blood T cells: a sorted CD56 or NKG2C T cell subset, CD4+ or CD8+ T cells, or bulk PBMC T cells (not recorded which). The chain links TRBV7-7 to TRBJ2-2. The source of this sequence is a woman in her forties or fifties in good health. CDR3 residues: CASSLFTGQVDTGELFF.